This T cell receptor (beta chain) was recorded in a study of graft-versus-host responses after intestinal transplantation. Whole-study context: Following induction with anti-thymocyte globulin, all recipients were given tacrolimus and steroids for approximately three years.

Concerning this clone itself: Antigen specificity is unknown.

Germline loops: CDR1 SNHLY, CDR2 FYNNEI. With V trimmed by 5 bases and J by 3 bases, 4 bases remained unmatched. The CDR3 length is 14 residues. Method: immunoSEQ multiplex PCR; TCRdb's copy keeps in-frame clones and lacks some. This sample carries around 100,000 clones, more than 85% of them seen once, and the ten largest clones take approximately 0.88%. Study-wide results and limits: Among circulating GvH clones, peak levels were associated with early post-transplant declines in HvG clones.

The TCR sequence derives from a human donor who received an intestinal transplant. This chain links TRBV2 with TRBJ2-1, with 7 bases that match TRBD1. The input for sequencing was unstimulated CD4+ T cells sorted from spleen or lymph node cells, taken before intestinal transplant. CDR3 bases: TGTGCCAGCAGTCCCGGGACAGTCTACAATGAGCAGTTCTTC. Translation gives CASSPGTVYNEQFF. The variable domain in full, with the rest retrieved from reference TRBV2 and TRBJ2-1, is EPEVTQTPSHQVTQMGQEVILRCVPISNHLYFYWYRQILGQKVEFLVSFYNNEISEKSEIFDDQFSVERPDGSNFTLKIRSTKLEDSAMYFCASSPGTVYNEQFFGPGTRLTVL.